This T cell receptor (beta chain) was captured by sequencing in a study of radiation and T cells in renal cell carcinoma. TCRdb's copy holds only in-frame clones and misses some; the assay was immunoSEQ multiplex PCR. The sample shows 15,000 to 20,000 clones, about 56% of them seen only once. Treatment defined: 15 Gy SBRT to primary tumor, nephrectomy 4 weeks later. Nephrectomy followed 15 Gy stereotactic body radiation by 4 weeks. The V and J ends lost 3 bases and 4 bases respectively, with 10 bases between them. Germline CDR1 reads MNHEY; CDR2 reads SMNVEV (reference sequence). There are 14 residues in the CDR3.

V gene TRBV27 combines with J gene TRBJ1-5, with a tentative D call TRBD1 (6 bases). The source of this sequence is a man aged 45-60 years with renal cell carcinoma. The source material was tumor tissue, sampled from a patient whose treatment included radiotherapy and nephrectomy. As DNA, the CDR3 is TGTGCCAGCAGTTTGTCCGGACAGAATCAGCCCCAGCATTTT. This translates into CASSLSGQNQPQHF.